The 20 T cell receptor beta chains listed next were all sequenced from one sample in a study of prognosis after radiotherapy for stage I lung cancer. Amplification of TCR beta CDR3 from genomic DNA used two-round multiplex PCR. During first-round PCR, primers specific to each TRBV and TRBJ gene were used. TCRdb ran MiXCR on the multiplex PCR reads and lists one entry per CDR3 protein. Seen here are fewer than 30,000 distinct CDR3 sequences, roughly 50% observed once, and the top ten hold 15%. Specimen: PBMCs, collected before or after stereotactic body radiation therapy (not recorded which). The receptors here all came from a donor at least 50 years old with non-small cell lung cancer.

For this clonotype: A read error may produce the germline difference seen at one junction end. The chain links TRBV6-8 to TRBJ1-4; TRBD1 is a possible D gene (5 bases). This CDR3 has 21 amino acids. The germline V gene has CDR1 MNHGY and CDR2 SAAAGT. In nucleotides, the CDR3 is TGTGCCGGCAGGTGTCTCGAAGAGCCGGGACTGATCATGCCCCCTAATGAAAAACTGTTTTTT. Amino acids: CAGRCLEEPGLIMPPNEKLFF.

The table lists this clonotype with many counts. V and J are TRBV4-1 and TRBJ2-7, with 7 positions matching TRBD1. This CDR3 comprises 13 residues. Germline V gives CDR1 MGHRA, CDR2 YSYEKL. V lost 4 bases to trimming and J lost 4 bases; unmatched junction nucleotides: 4. In nucleotides, the CDR3 is TGCGCCAGCAGCCGGGACAGCCAATACGAGCAGTACTTC. Translated: CASSRDSQYEQYF.

A few counts support this clonotype. Possible read error: a much larger clone is one base away. This rearrangement joins TRBV10-3 to TRBJ2-7; the match to TRBD2 covers 9 bases. The CDR3 is 15 residues long. V lost 11 bases to trimming and J lost 1 base; unmatched junction nucleotides: 12. From germline, CDR1 is ENHRY and CDR2 SYGVKD. DNA for the CDR3: TGTGCCGTCGGGGGCGGGGGGGCGACTTCCTACGAGCAGTACTTC. It specifies CAVGGGGATSYEQYF.

This chain uses TRBV6-1 with TRBJ2-1, with 8 positions matching TRBD1. The V gene end was trimmed by 1 base and the J gene end by 6 bases; junction bases not matched to a gene: 5. The CDR3 sequence is 15 residues long. Germline CDR1 reads MNHNS; CDR2 reads SASEGT. The CDR3 loop reads CASSEVGTGRNEQFF. Written as DNA, the CDR3 is TGTGCCAGCAGTGAAGTGGGGACAGGTCGCAATGAGCAGTTCTTC.

As for this clonotype: At one boundary the junction diverges from the germline segment, which might be a read error. The CDR3 sequence: CASIQVGFRNEQFF. The DNA of the CDR3 is TGTGCCAGCATCCAAGTTGGGTTTAGAAATGAGCAGTTCTTC. The chain joins TRBV14 to TRBJ2-1, with D unclear. Germline V gene data show CDR1 as SGHDN and CDR2 as FVKESK. CDR3 length: 14 amino acids.

The J gene is TRBJ1-5, the V gene TRBV27, with a possible D match to TRBD1 (5 bases). Germline V CDR1 and CDR2: MNHEY, SMNVEV (reference sequence). The CDR3 has 13 amino acids. With 6 bases removed from V and 6 bases from J, the gap between germline ends came to 12 bases. The CDR3 here is CASRSGGVQPQHF. The DNA for the CDR3 is TGTGCCAGCAGGTCGGGGGGAGTTCAGCCCCAGCATTTT.

This clonotype was observed at least ten times. The genes are TRBV12-3 or TRBV12-4 and TRBJ2-7; TRBD2 aligns across 12 bases. The CDR3 runs to 19 residues. The V and J ends lost 6 bases and 1 base, in that order; junction bases with no gene match: 16. CDR3 in amino acids: CASSIRASGGAAGSYEQYF. CDR3 sequence (DNA): TGTGCCAGCAGCATTAGGGCTAGCGGGGGGGCAGCAGGATCCTACGAGCAGTACTTC.

In its sample, this clonotype is medium-sized. V and J are TRBV7-9 and TRBJ1-2; D is undetermined. V shed 3 bases and J shed 0 bases, with 5 bases lying between them. This CDR3 spans 13 amino acids. Germline values: CDR1 SEHNR, CDR2 FQNEAQ (reference sequence). The CDR3 DNA reads as TGTGCCAGCAGCTTTGACGCTAACTATGGCTACACCTTC. Its protein is CASSFDANYGYTF.

This clonotype is judged medium-sized (0.01 to 0.1%). The V and J genes are TRBV20-1 and TRBJ2-1; TRBD2 matches at 11 bases. Trimming took 3 bases from V and 7 from J; bases not matched to a gene: 5. The CDR3 loop spans 14 amino acids. The germline V gene encodes CDR1 DFQATT and CDR2 SNEGSKA (reference sequence). CDR3 sequence reads: CSARVAGGRNEQFF. CDR3 DNA: TGCAGTGCTAGGGTAGCGGGAGGGAGGAATGAGCAGTTCTTC.

About this clonotype itself: Since a far larger clone is one base different, this is likely a read error. The chain uses TRBV6-4 and TRBJ1-5; D is possibly TRBD1 (5 bases). The CDR3 length is 17 residues. Germline V CDR1 and CDR2: MRHNA, SNTAGT. CDR3 region: CARSDPTGHMSNQPQHF. CDR3 DNA sequence: TGTGCCAGGAGTGATCCTACAGGCCACATGAGCAATCAGCCCCAGCATTTT.

The chain carries TRBV7-3 and TRBJ1-1; D unclear. Trimming cost V 10 bases and J 0 bases, with 12 bases left between them. This CDR3 comprises 13 residues. Looked up from germline, CDR1 is SGHTA and CDR2 is FQGTGA. The CDR3 loop reads CAIILTLNTEAFF. CDR3 sequence (DNA): TGTGCCATCATCTTAACGTTGAACACTGAAGCTTTCTTT.

In this sample, this clonotype turned up many times. An end of the junction differs from the germline gene, which may be a read error. The rearrangement uses TRBV6-4 and TRBJ2-1; tentatively, D is TRBD2 (7 bases). The germline CDR1 and CDR2 sequences are MRHNA and SNTAGT. The CDR3 has 17 residues. CDR3 DNA sequence: TGTGCCAGCAGTTACTCCGCCGCGGGGGCAAACGGCAATGAGCAGTTCTTC. Its protein product is CASSYSAAGANGNEQFF.

Details on this clonotype: A read error is possible here, since a much larger clone lies one base away. V usage is TRBV7-8 and J usage is TRBJ2-3, with 11 bases lining up with TRBD2. The CDR3 loop spans 16 amino acids. CDR1 and CDR2 (germline): SGHVS, FQNEAQ. DNA for the CDR3: TGTGCCGGCAGCTTAGCGGGGGGGGGCCTTCGGAATACGCAGTATTTT. Translating gives CAGSLAGGGLRNTQYF.

This clonotype was detected ten times or more. The chain recombines TRBV19 with TRBJ2-2; D gene unclear. From germline, CDR1 is LNHDA and CDR2 SQIVND (reference sequence). The CDR3 runs 15 residues. Trimming removed 2 bases from V and 1 base from J, with 8 bases in between. The CDR3 reads CASSITPQNTGELFF. Here the CDR3 DNA reads TGTGCCAGTAGTATAACACCGCAGAACACCGGGGAGCTGTTTTTT.

Many counts were recorded for this clonotype. This sequence joins TRBV30 and TRBJ1-5; TRBD1 might be the D (5 bases). With 0 bases removed from V and 7 bases from J, the gap between germline ends came to 10 bases. CDR1 and CDR2 (germline): GTSNPN, SVGIG (reference sequence). CDR3 length: 13 amino acids. CDR3 loop: CAWSVQGYQPQHF. The CDR3 nucleotides read TGTGCCTGGAGTGTCCAGGGTTACCAGCCCCAGCATTTT.

This CDR3 is CASCSGTSNTEAFF. The CDR3 region has the DNA TGTGCCAGCTGTAGCGGAACGTCTAACACTGAAGCTTTCTTT. The chain recombines TRBV6-2 or TRBV6-3 with TRBJ1-1; D is unresolved. Germline-derived CDR1 and CDR2 are MNHEY and SVGEGT. The CDR3 has 14 amino acids. The V end lost 8 bases, the J end lost 2 bases, and 15 bases lay between the germline ends.

This clonotype showed up many times. This sequence joins TRBV14 and TRBJ2-5; the match to TRBD2 covers 12 bases. CDR1 is SGHDN, CDR2 FVKESK, per germline. Trimming cost V 1 base and J 4 bases; bases outside gene matches: 1. The CDR3 has 15 residues. The CDR3 loop is CASSQGLAGAETQYF. The CDR3 coding sequence is TGTGCCAGCAGCCAAGGACTAGCGGGGGCAGAGACCCAGTACTTC.

This clonotype was counted only a few times. This sequence is one base from a far larger clone and is likely a read error. The chain carries TRBV6-4 and TRBJ1-5; 10 nucleotides align to TRBD1. Germline assignment: CDR1 MRHNA and CDR2 SNTAGT. This CDR3 spans 13 amino acids. CDR3 nucleotides: TGTACCAGCAGCGGGACAGGGGATCAGCCCCAGCATTTT. Translated: CTSSGTGDQPQHF.

The sample holds one count of this clonotype. V gene TRBV2 combines with J gene TRBJ2-7; tentative D call: TRBD2 (6 bases). Germline CDR1 and CDR2: SNHLY and FYNNEI. V was shortened by 7 bases and J by 0 bases, with 10 bases between the two germline ends. This CDR3 has 13 amino acids. DNA of the CDR3: TGTGCCAGCACGTTCGGGAGCTCCTACGAGCAGTACTTC. It translates to CASTFGSSYEQYF.

The V and J genes are TRBV5-1 and TRBJ2-7; 7 bases are a match to TRBD1. The germline gives CDR1 SGHRS, CDR2 YFSETQ. There are 18 residues in the CDR3. J was trimmed by 3 bases and V by 2 bases; bases with no gene match: 17. The CDR3 DNA reads TGCGCCAGCAGCTTTGCCGAGGGGGCGGCAGCACCATACTACGAGCAGTACTTC. Translating it yields CASSFAEGAAAPYYEQYF.